One sample yielded the 12 T cell receptor beta chains listed below, sequenced in a study of blood T cell repertoires in COVID-19. Assay used: immunoSEQ multiplex PCR; TCRdb lists only in-frame clones, some missing. The sample shows 200,000 to 250,000 clones, about 87% of them seen only once. The sequencing sample was made of peripheral blood. All receptors come from a man in his sixties with acute or convalescent COVID-19.

The rearrangement links TRBV7-8 to TRBJ1-3; D gene ambiguous. This CDR3 region has 15 residues. V was cut by 4 bases and J by 0 bases, with 10 bases left in between. The germline CDR1 and CDR2 sequences are SGHVS and FQNEAQ. The CDR3 reads CASSSPGLSGNTIYF. CDR3 DNA sequence: TGTGCCAGCAGCTCGCCTGGGCTCTCTGGAAACACCATATATTTT.

This clone has more than one count but fewer than ten. The J gene is TRBJ1-2, the V gene TRBV7-6, with 7 bases lining up with TRBD1. The CDR3 is made up of 15 amino acids. Germline V lookup: CDR1 SGHVS, CDR2 FNYEAQ. V shed 5 bases, J shed 2 bases, and the junction held 8 bases outside the gene matches. CDR3 nucleotides: TGTGCCAGCAGCCCACAGGGGTTAGTCAACTATGGCTACACCTTC. The encoded protein is CASSPQGLVNYGYTF.

This clone appeared once. The chain recombines TRBV3-1 (or the pseudogene TRBV3-2) with TRBJ2-3; D gene unclear. Trimming left V 1 base short and J 7 bases short, with 9 bases between. The CDR3 has 13 amino acids. The germline CDR1 and CDR2 sequences are LGHDT and YNNKEL (reference sequence). CDR3 DNA: TGTGCCAGCAGCCAAGGTGCGTTTCATACGCAGTATTTT. Protein sequence: CASSQGAFHTQYF.

The V and J genes are TRBV6-5 and TRBJ2-3; 10 bases map to TRBD1. With 8 bases clipped from V and 1 base from J, the junction kept 6 bases outside the gene matches. The CDR3 is 15 amino acids. The V gene's germline CDR1 is MNHEY and CDR2 SVGAGI. The CDR3, as DNA: TGTGCCAGCCAGGGACAGGGGACCCGCACAGATACGCAGTATTTT. Encoded protein: CASQGQGTRTDTQYF.

V usage is TRBV4-3 and J usage is TRBJ1-2; D is ambiguous. CDR3 length equals 15 residues. Germline V CDR1 and CDR2: LGHNA, YSLEER. Trimming shortened V by 2 bases and J by 2 bases, and 12 bases separated the two germline ends. CDR3 residues: CASSQRLAGNYGYTF. The DNA of the CDR3 is TGCGCCAGCAGCCAAAGGTTGGCGGGGAACTATGGCTACACCTTC.

A note on this clone: At the DNA level, this CDR3 is encoded by other sequences in the same sample as well. The V and J genes are TRBV11-3 and TRBJ2-7; possibly TRBD2 for D (6 bases). Trimming shortened V by 0 bases and J by 3 bases, and 6 bases separated the two germline ends. Germline-derived CDR1 and CDR2 are SGHNT and YENEEA. This CDR3 has 13 residues. CDR3 DNA sequence: TGTGCCAGCAGCTTAGAGGGAGGCTACGAGCAGTACTTC. Its translation: CASSLEGGYEQYF.

This clone was observed a handful of times. The V call is TRBV10-2, the J call TRBJ1-1; D is ambiguous. V gave up 4 bases and J gave up 2 bases, with 8 bases separating them. Germline V gene lookup returns CDR1 WSHSY and CDR2 SAAADI. The CDR3 length is 13 residues. CDR3 coding DNA: TGCGCCAGCAGTGCACAGATTAACACTGAAGCTTTCTTT. It is translated as CASSAQINTEAFF.

This clone occurred once. The rearrangement links TRBV6-5 to TRBJ1-3; 8 bases align to TRBD1. This CDR3 comprises 15 residues. Trimming removed 9 bases from V and 0 bases from J; junction bases left unmatched: 7. Germline V gene lookup returns CDR1 MNHEY and CDR2 SVGAGI. CDR3 sequence (DNA): TGTGCCAGTCTGAAGGGGACAGGCTCTGGAAACACCATATATTTT. It codes for CASLKGTGSGNTIYF.

To note about this clone: One junction end disagrees with the germline gene, perhaps due to a read error. V usage is TRBV7-3 and J usage is TRBJ2-1; 7 bases align to TRBD1. The germline gives CDR1 SGHTA, CDR2 FQGTGA. The CDR3 runs to 13 residues. The CDR3 region has the DNA TGTGCCAGCAGCCAGGGGGTCTACACTGAGCAGTTCTTC. It is translated as CASSQGVYTEQFF.

The CDR3 sequence is CATSDPRQGTDTQYF. DNA of the CDR3: TGTGCCACCAGTGACCCGCGACAGGGCACAGATACGCAGTATTTT. The V and J genes are TRBV24-1 and TRBJ2-3, with a weak D call TRBD1 (6 bases). There are 15 residues in the CDR3. Germline V gene lookup returns CDR1 KGHDR and CDR2 SFDVKD. The V and J ends lost 4 bases and 1 base respectively, with 11 bases between them.

The chain links TRBV23-1 to TRBJ2-5, with 8 bases lining up with TRBD1. TRBV23-1 belongs to the ORF category, with a function that is uncertain. V was pared by 2 bases and J by 5 bases, with 4 bases of the junction left unmatched. This CDR3 is built from 14 residues. The CDR3 nucleotides read TGCGCCAGCAGTCAACCGGGACAGGAGGAGACCCAGTACTTC. Translated, it gives CASSQPGQEETQYF.

The rearrangement links TRBV19 to TRBJ1-6, with TRBD1 as a possible D gene (5 bases). CDR3 length equals 14 residues. From germline, CDR1 is LNHDA and CDR2 SQIVND (reference sequence). V was clipped by 3 bases and J by 6 bases, with 9 bases between them. DNA for the CDR3: TGTGCCAGTAGTATGGAGACAGTTAATTCACCCCTCCACTTT. This translates into CASSMETVNSPLHF.